This T cell receptor (beta chain) was identified during a study of blood T cell repertoires in COVID-19. Study-wide context: PBMCs, B-cell-depleted T cells, or T cells provided the cDNA or gDNA that made up the material.

Assay: immunoSEQ multiplex PCR; the TCRdb copy retains only in-frame clones and omits some. Of some 96,000 clones in the sample, roughly 92% were seen once. In germline, CDR1 is SGHRS, CDR2 YFSETQ. The CDR3 covers 14 residues. The V gene end was trimmed by 4 bases and the J gene end by 6 bases; junction bases not matched to a gene: 4. This clone showed up just once. The V call is TRBV5-1, the J call TRBJ2-1, with 10 positions matching TRBD2. This TCR was sampled from a man in his fifties or sixties with active COVID-19. The sample comprised peripheral blood. The DNA of the CDR3 is TGCGCCAGCAGCCTTCTAGCGGGAGCCAATGAGCAGTTCTTC. This codes for CASSLLAGANEQFF.